Presented here are 7 T cell receptor beta chains from one specimen sequenced in a study of beta chain features in type 1 diabetes. Notes on the study in general: Type 1 diabetes patients had moderately but significantly shorter TCRB CDR3s in all four CD4+ subsets.

Antigen specificity for these receptors is unknown. The study reverse transcribed the entire isolated RNA, so it sequenced expressed TCRB transcripts. TCRdb's table, derived via immunoSEQ multiplex PCR, lists solely in-frame clones and lacks some. The data hold over 100,000 clones, with roughly 17% observed a single time. Sequencing input: central memory CD4+ T cells from blood. All receptors come from a young man with type 1 diabetes.

This clone was detected many times. J is TRBJ2-3 and V is TRBV25-1; D not resolved. The CDR3 is 12 residues long. V lost 7 bases and J lost 8, with 13 bases in between. CDR1 and CDR2 from the germline V gene are MGHDK and SYGVNS. CDR3 sequence: CASTLEYGTQYF. CDR3 in DNA: TGTGCCAGCACCCTTGAATATGGTACGCAGTATTTT.

This clone showed up many times. This sample also contains other DNA sequences that code for the same CDR3. The chain joins TRBV15 to TRBJ2-5; D may match TRBD1 or TRBD2 (7 bases each). The CDR3 runs to 16 residues. CDR1 is LNHNV and CDR2 is YYDKDF in the germline V gene (reference sequence). V was cut by 5 bases and J by 3 bases, with 19 bases left in between. Here the CDR3 reads CATSEGAGETEETQYF. The CDR3 DNA is TGTGCCACCAGCGAGGGGGCGGGGGAGACAGAAGAGACCCAGTACTTC.

This clone was seen more than once but under ten times. The chain employs TRBV5-1 and TRBJ2-3; weak D call: TRBD1 (6 bases). The CDR3 has 15 residues. Trimming stripped 0 bases from V and 5 bases from J, with 13 bases between. Germline V gene data show CDR1 as SGHRS and CDR2 as YFSETQ. CDR3 sequence reads: CASSLEPGVKDTQYF. CDR3 coding DNA: TGCGCCAGCAGCTTGGAACCAGGGGTAAAAGATACGCAGTATTTT. Complete variable domain (other parts from reference TRBV5-1 and TRBJ2-3): KAGVTQTPRYLIKTRGQQVTLSCSPISGHRSVSWYQQTPGQGLQFLFEYFSETQRNKGNFPGRFSGRQFSNSRSEMNVSTLELGDSALYLCASSLEPGVKDTQYFGPGTRLTVL.

The J gene is TRBJ2-5, the V gene TRBV11-2; 7 positions agree with TRBD2. Trimming removed 6 bases from V and 2 bases from J; junction bases left unmatched: 3. The CDR3 loop spans 13 amino acids. Germline CDR1 SGHAT, CDR2 FQNNGV. This CDR3 reads CASRSGEQETQYF. The DNA for the CDR3 is TGTGCCAGCAGAAGCGGGGAACAAGAGACCCAGTACTTC.

There are a few counts of this clone. The V gene is TRBV10-3, the J gene TRBJ2-1, with D possibly TRBD2 on 5 matching bases. The CDR3 runs 15 residues. V was shortened by 6 bases and J by 0 bases, with 12 bases between the two germline ends. The germline V gene encodes CDR1 ENHRY and CDR2 SYGVKD. In nucleotides, the CDR3 is TGTGCCATCAGCTATAGCGCGAGCTCCTACAATGAGCAGTTCTTC. This sequence encodes CAISYSASSYNEQFF.

This clone was observed a handful of times. The chain couples TRBV5-6 to TRBJ1-1; D not resolved. Germline V CDR1 and CDR2: SGHDT, YYEEEE. The CDR3 is 14 amino acids. Trimming stripped 3 bases from V and 6 bases from J, with 15 bases between. CDR3 sequence (DNA): TGTGCCAGCAGCTGGAAGACGGTTCCCGCTGAAGCTTTCTTT. It specifies CASSWKTVPAEAFF.

The CDR3 spells CASSFLGTSGGTDTQYF. Written as DNA, the CDR3 is TGTGCCAGCAGCTTCTTAGGGACTAGCGGGGGCACAGATACGCAGTATTTT. The chain combines TRBV7-8 with TRBJ2-3; 13 bases line up with TRBD2. Losses at the gene ends were 3 bases for V and 1 base for J; bases not matched to a gene: 4. CDR3 length equals 17 residues. CDR1 SGHVS and CDR2 FQNEAQ come from the germline V gene.